The present T cell receptor (beta chain) was sequenced within a study of T cells in Graves' hyperthyroidism and ophthalmopathy (dated by TCRdb to about 2019). Broadly, across the study: Peripheral blood was sampled at the time of initial diagnosis, prior to any treatment. To identify TCR V-J signatures that set the groups apart, the researchers used a discovery cohort of 90 to 100 patients, made up of approximately 43 with Graves' ophthalmopathy and some 60 with stable Graves' hyperthyroidism. Whether ophthalmopathy could be predicted prospectively was tested in an independent validation cohort made up of roughly 19 hyperthyroidism patients plus 17 patients who later progressed to ophthalmopathy. The approximately 100 discovery patients were divided at random into training and test sets in a 7:3 ratio. In addition, the study compared T-cell repertoires in thyroid tissue and in blood from roughly six Graves' hyperthyroidism patients. After sampling, hyperthyroidism patients received methimazole starting at 30 mg daily, and ophthalmopathy patients received high-dose intravenous methylprednisolone. TCR Vbeta CDR3 sequencing of around 130 peripheral blood samples (over 40 ophthalmopathy, 75 or so hyperthyroidism and roughly 17 progressor patients) is reported in the paper. Study-wide findings and limitations: In validation, the model predicted progression to ophthalmopathy a median of about 6.8 months before onset, with approximately 68% sensitivity and roughly 79% specificity. No statistical method was used to set the sample size in advance, and investigators knew the group allocation. A model built on a 13 V-J signature distinguished ophthalmopathy from stable hyperthyroidism, reaching around 87% sensitivity and under 84% specificity in cross-validation and 80%/75% in testing. Most expanded thyroid clonotypes (frequency above 0.001) were also found in blood, which suggests that blood repertoires may mirror thyroid immune responses.

Stable Graves' hyperthyroidism was defined as no progression to ophthalmopathy during 18 months of follow-up. Hyperthyroidism patients were aged 18 to 65 years and newly diagnosed, with disease duration of less than 2 months. Any patient with an uncontrolled infection, another autoimmune disease, pregnancy or lactation was excluded. Diagnoses relied on clinical symptoms, serum thyroxine and TRAb, thyroid ultrasound and orbital computed tomography. Ficoll-Paque density gradient centrifugation was used to isolate PBMCs from about 10 ml of fresh peripheral blood. Total RNA was extracted using Trizol reagent, and RNA quality was assessed on an Agilent 2100 Bioanalyzer. Amplification of TCR beta CDR3 regions was carried out from RNA transcripts. For the first round of RT-PCR on the TCR CDR3, the HTBI primer set was used together with the Qiagen OneStep RT-PCR kit. Libraries were constructed in a second round of multiplex PCR, after which size selection and purification were performed. The libraries were sequenced on an Illumina HiSeq2000 using paired-end 100 bp reads. On the study's bioinformatics: SOAPnuke was used to process the raw data, throwing out any read that contained adapters or uncalled bases, had a mean Phred below 15, or lacked an exact constant-primer or identifier match. COPE v1.2.5 was used to merge the high-quality paired reads, and each unique nucleotide sequence was defined as a clonotype. MiTCR v1.1 was used to align the clonotypes against IMGT TRBV, TRBD and TRBJ reference segments. Only V-J combinations with frequency above 0.0001, covering 99.2% of repertoires, were analysed. A TCS score was defined as the ratio of F50 (clonal expansion) to E x V (chaos), with BLOSUM62-based TCRdist applied between CDR3 peptides within each V-J. Welch's t-statistics and random forest reduced around 510 V-J features to 13, which were used in a naive Bayes classifier (R e1071). TCRdb trimmed public reads at Q25 via fastp, called clones via MiXCR and kept in-frame beta chains. Each CDR3 protein appears once, grouped with its most common genes and DNA. V and J calls and clone size were set by TCRdb, not the authors. For this sample the table gives about 720,000 distinct CDR3 sequences, of which roughly 15% were detected only once. Clones ranked in the top ten supply around 7.7% of the sample.

V and J lose 4 bases and 6 bases, and a span of 12 bases separates them. The CDR3 runs 13 residues from the cysteine to the phenylalanine. CDR3 DNA is the only sequence kept; it has 39 bases, read in frame from the first base. CDR1 is given as LNHDA and CDR2 as SQIVND, both from the germline V gene (reference sequence). Comment on this clonotype: Its recognized antigen is unknown. Base qualities are not provided; no much larger clone lies one nucleotide away.

The source material was blood. The rearrangement combines TRBV19 with TRBJ2-5; the D gene is perhaps TRBD1 or TRBD2, each of them matching over 5 bases. The sequence came from a man aged 18 to 29 with Graves' hyperthyroidism. At the DNA level, the sequence is TGTGCCAGTAGTAATCGGGACGAGAAGACCCAGTACTTC. Its protein product is CASSNRDEKTQYF.